This TCR beta chain is from a study of cytomegalovirus exposure and HLA in healthy donors. Overall study results and limits: CMV antigen specificity of a few CMV-associated chains was confirmed in vitro.

Remarks on this clone: Its target is unknown.

Using immunoSEQ multiplex PCR, the repertoire was profiled, and TCRdb retains in-frame clones only, with some absent. The table has 150,000 or so clones, roughly nine tenths seen once; the top ten hold roughly 3%. Germline V gene sequence: CDR1 KGHSH, CDR2 LQKENI. The CDR3 consists of 16 residues. The junction had 4 bases not matched to a gene; V was cut back by 2 bases and J by 2 bases. This TCR was sampled from a young man in good health and CMV-seropositive. The chain carries TRBV18 and TRBJ2-7; TRBD1 aligns across 12 bases. Source material: PBMCs. The CDR3 loop is CASSPAGTGGTYEQYF. As DNA, the CDR3 is TGTGCCAGCTCACCAGCCGGGACAGGGGGCACCTACGAGCAGTACTTC.